The clone carrying this T cell receptor beta chain was found many times. Antigen unknown. Germline V gene data show CDR1 as SEHNR and CDR2 as FQNEAQ (reference sequence). This CDR3 contains 14 residues. Trimming at V came to 6 bases and at J to 8 bases, leaving 8 bases not matched to a gene. These data are taken from a study of T cells in Graves' hyperthyroidism and ophthalmopathy. On the study more broadly: Specimen type is peripheral blood, collected at initial diagnosis prior to any treatment.

From RNA transcripts, TCR beta CDR3 regions were amplified. TCR CDR3 regions were first amplified by RT-PCR with HTBI primers. TCRdb reprocessed the multiplex PCR reads via MiXCR and lists one record per CDR3 protein. The sample carries around 560,000 distinct CDR3 sequences, around 15% recorded once. Whole-study results and caveats: Blood also showed most of the thyroid clonotypes that were expanded above 0.001.

The V and J genes are TRBV7-9 and TRBJ2-4, with 9 positions matching TRBD1. This TCR was sampled from a woman between 18 and 29 years old with Graves' hyperthyroidism. Sequenced input: blood. CDR3 nucleotides: TGTGCCAGCAGGGCGACAGGGGGGTTAGACATTCAGTACTTC. It specifies CASRATGGLDIQYF.